The sequence of this TCR beta chain was determined in a study of blood T cell repertoires in COVID-19. Across the study: The United States, Italy and Spain provided the acute and convalescent COVID-19 samples.

Under the authors' procedure: Amplification of reference gene primers provided the estimated nucleated cell counts. Here immunoSEQ multiplex PCR was the method, and the copy in TCRdb shows in-frame clones only, minus some. Clonal size and the V and J genes are those of that table, whereas D and trimming came from the DNA. The data hold over 200,000 clones, with 70% to 90% observed a single time. Individuals drawn from about 26 US areas were about 18 to 100 years old. The V and J ends lost 7 bases and 2 bases, in that order; junction bases with no gene match: 7. Looked up from germline, CDR1 is LNHDA and CDR2 is SQIVND (reference sequence). There are 14 residues in the CDR3.

Sample: PBMCs or T cells enriched from blood (not recorded which). This receptor was taken from a man younger than 35 who had recovered from COVID-19. V is TRBV19 and J is TRBJ2-5; TRBD2 aligns across 7 bases. CDR3 in DNA: TGTGCCAGTAATCAGGCGGGAGCGCAAGAGACCCAGTACTTC. Protein sequence: CASNQAGAQETQYF.